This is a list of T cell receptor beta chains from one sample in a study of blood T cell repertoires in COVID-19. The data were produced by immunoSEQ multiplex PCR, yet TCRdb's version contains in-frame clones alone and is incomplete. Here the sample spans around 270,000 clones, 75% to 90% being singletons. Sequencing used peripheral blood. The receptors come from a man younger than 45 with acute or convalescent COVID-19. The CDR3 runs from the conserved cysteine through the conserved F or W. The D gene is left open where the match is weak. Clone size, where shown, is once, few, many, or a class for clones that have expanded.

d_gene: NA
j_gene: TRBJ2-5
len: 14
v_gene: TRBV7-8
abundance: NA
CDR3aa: CASSFYTRKETQYF
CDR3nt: TGTGCCAGCAGCTTTTATACTAGAAAAGAGACCCAGTACTTC

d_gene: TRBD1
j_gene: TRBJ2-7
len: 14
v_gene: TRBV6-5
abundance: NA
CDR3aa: CASSWGQGAYEQYF
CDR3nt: TGTGCCAGCAGTTGGGGACAGGGGGCCTACGAGCAGTACTTC

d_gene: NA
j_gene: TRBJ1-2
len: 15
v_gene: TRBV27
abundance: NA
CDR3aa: CASSFNGRSDYGYTF
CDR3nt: TGTGCCAGCAGTTTTAATGGGAGGAGTGACTATGGCTACACCTTC

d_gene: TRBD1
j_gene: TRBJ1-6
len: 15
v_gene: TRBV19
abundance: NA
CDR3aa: CASSPGTGRNSPLHF
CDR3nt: TGTGCCAGTAGTCCCGGGACAGGGAGAAATTCACCCCTCCACTTT

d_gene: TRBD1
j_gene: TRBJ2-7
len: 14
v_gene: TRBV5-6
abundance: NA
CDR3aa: CASSRDRTSYEQYF
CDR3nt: TGTGCCAGCAGCAGGGACAGAACAAGCTACGAGCAGTACTTC

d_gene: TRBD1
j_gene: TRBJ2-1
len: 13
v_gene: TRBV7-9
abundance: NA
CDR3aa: CASSLGDRSEQFF
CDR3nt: TGTGCCAGCAGCTTAGGGGACAGATCTGAGCAGTTCTTC

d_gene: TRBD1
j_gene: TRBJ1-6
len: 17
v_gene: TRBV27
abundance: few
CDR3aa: CASRHGDRGTGNSPLHF
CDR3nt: TGTGCCAGCCGCCATGGGGACAGAGGCACGGGTAATTCACCCCTCCACTTT

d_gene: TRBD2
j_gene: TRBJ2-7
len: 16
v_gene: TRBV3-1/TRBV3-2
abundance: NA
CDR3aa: CASRQGTSGRRYEQYF
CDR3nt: TGTGCCAGCAGACAAGGGACTAGCGGGAGGCGGTACGAGCAGTACTTC

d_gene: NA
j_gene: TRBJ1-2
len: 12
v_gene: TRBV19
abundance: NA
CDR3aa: CASRQGSGGYTF
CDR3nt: TGTGCCAGTCGTCAGGGGAGTGGAGGCTACACCTTC

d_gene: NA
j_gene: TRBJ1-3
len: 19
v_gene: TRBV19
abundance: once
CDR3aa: CASSLVSVKRQLSGNTIYF
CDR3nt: TGTGCCAGTAGCCTTGTTTCAGTCAAGAGGCAGCTCTCTGGAAACACCATATATTTT

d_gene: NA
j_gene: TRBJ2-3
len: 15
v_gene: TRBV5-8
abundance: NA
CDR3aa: CASSRQGLGRDTQYF
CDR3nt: TGTGCCAGCAGCCGACAGGGATTGGGGAGGGATACGCAGTATTTT

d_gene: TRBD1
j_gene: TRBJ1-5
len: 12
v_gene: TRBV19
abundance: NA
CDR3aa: CASRVTGLPQHF
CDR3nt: TGTGCCAGTAGGGTGACAGGGCTGCCCCAGCATTTT

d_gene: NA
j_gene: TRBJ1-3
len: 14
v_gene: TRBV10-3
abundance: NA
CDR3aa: CAIEPGRPGNTIYF
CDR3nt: TGTGCCATCGAACCGGGAAGACCTGGAAACACCATATATTTT

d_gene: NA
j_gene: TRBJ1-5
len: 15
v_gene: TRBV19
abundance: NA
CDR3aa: CASSIGGGSNQPQHF
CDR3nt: TGTGCCAGTAGTATTGGGGGAGGGAGCAATCAGCCCCAGCATTTT

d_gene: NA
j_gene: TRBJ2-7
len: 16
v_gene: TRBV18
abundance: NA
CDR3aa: CASSPEVGRTNGEQYF
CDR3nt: TGTGCCAGCTCACCAGAAGTAGGGAGGACCAACGGCGAGCAGTACTTC

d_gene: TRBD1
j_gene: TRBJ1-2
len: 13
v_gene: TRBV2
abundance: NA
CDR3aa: CASSAQGNYGYTF
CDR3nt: TGTGCCAGCAGTGCACAGGGGAACTATGGCTACACCTTC

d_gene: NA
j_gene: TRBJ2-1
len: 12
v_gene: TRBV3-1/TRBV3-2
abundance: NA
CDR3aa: CASSLTDNEQFF
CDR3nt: TGTGCCAGCAGCCTAACAGACAATGAGCAGTTCTTC

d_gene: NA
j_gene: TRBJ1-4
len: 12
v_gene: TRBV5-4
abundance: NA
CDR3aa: CASSLDREKLFF
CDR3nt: TGTGCCAGCAGCTTGGATCGGGAAAAACTGTTTTTT

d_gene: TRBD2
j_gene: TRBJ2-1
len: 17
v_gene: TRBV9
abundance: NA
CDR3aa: CASSERGGGTSYNEQFF
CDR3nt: TGTGCCAGCAGCGAAAGAGGCGGGGGGACCTCCTACAATGAGCAGTTCTTC